This T cell receptor beta chain was captured in a study of T cell clonality in common variable immunodeficiency (dated by TCRdb to about 2015). Ends trimmed: V by 4 bases, J by 0 bases; bases unmatched to a gene: 6. Including cysteine and phenylalanine, the CDR3 has 17 amino acids. Of the CDR3's DNA, 42 bases were read; they are in frame from base 1. Based on the germline V gene, the CDR1 and CDR2 sequences are SGHRS and YFSETQ. Equivalent amounts of genomic DNA from CVID and control samples were used as sequencing input. For every sample, a 60 bp segment covering the rearranged TCRbeta CDR3 region was amplified and then sequenced. The immunoSEQ assay, a bias-corrected multiplex PCR combined with high-throughput sequencing, was used for TCRbeta amplification. Concerning the study's data processing: Every unique nucleotide sequence was considered a clone and was annotated with V, D and J genes, copy number and frequency. Sequences were labeled productive if in frame, and non-productive if out of frame or containing stop codons. Clonality was calculated from Shannon's entropy as previously described. The predicted amino acid sequences of productive clones were used to derive mean CDR3 Kyte-Doolittle hydropathy. Scaled V gene usage was hierarchically clustered using Manhattan distance and complete linkage with the R hclust function. Sharing of clones by CDR3 amino acid sequence was evaluated by resampling 12 repertoires per group over 100 rounds. The repertoires were searched for 65 to 85 published EBV-specific TCRbeta sequences and 200 to 300 published CMV-specific TCRbeta sequences. A couple of CVID samples yielding fewer than 10,000 sequences were excluded from analysis, leaving more than 35 CVID repertoires. Held by TCRdb, this immuneACCESS table contains in-frame sequences only and omits some clones. Under half of the omission traces to an unresolved V gene where checked; the cause of the rest is unknown. That table is the source of V, J and clone size, and D and trimming were worked out from the DNA. This sample shows roughly 34,000 clones, and none of them turns up only once. Of the sample, approximately 1% falls within the top ten clones.

Results the study describes overall, beyond this receptor: Patient heterogeneity within the CVID cohort put limits on correlating repertoire features with clinical complications. CVID TCRbeta sequences were reported to have fewer deletions and N-nucleotide insertions and to lack highly modified clones with 13 or more V deletions. Increased TCRbeta clonality was found in CVID subjects compared with healthy controls (t-test p = 0.018), with the increase being most characteristic of about a third of subjects. It was noted by the authors that sequencing of the repertoires of T cell subpopulations would be needed to clarify the cause of the increased clonality in CVID. Even though DNA input was the same, control samples had an average of around 81,000 unique sequences each, compared with approximately 32,000 in CVID samples. Healthy controls shared more TCRbeta clones with each other than CVID subjects shared among themselves (p < 0.0001).

Most CVID patients and most healthy controls were of Caucasian heritage. Heparinized peripheral whole blood samples of about 5 to 8 ml were collected from each donor. Genomic DNA from adults with common variable immune deficiency (CVID) and from healthy adult controls was used to sequence TCRbeta CDR3 repertoires. A total of around 22 healthy adult volunteers (about 12 female and around ten male; age range roughly 20 to 66 years, mean age about 32) were included in the control group. Diluted blood was subjected to density centrifugation over Hypaque 1077 or Ficoll-Paque for isolation of peripheral blood mononuclear cells. Genomic DNA was obtained from unsorted mononuclear cells through either Qiagen column purification or a centrifugation-based method. In its sample, this clone was seen many times. The antigen it recognizes is unknown. Read coverage stops 3 residues before the CDR3 terminus; the germline J gene supplies the remainder.

This receptor was taken from a person aged 18-69 years in good health. This chain joins TRBV5-1 to TRBJ2-2; TRBD1 aligns with 10 central bases. The sequenced sample was peripheral blood mononuclear cells. The CDR3 corresponds to CASSKDRGSANTGELFF. The CDR3 DNA, read in part, is TGCGCCAGCAGCAAGGACAGGGGGTCGGCGAACACCGGGGAG. Joined to the reference TRBV5-1 and TRBJ2-2 proteins, this CDR3 gives the full variable domain: KAGVTQTPRYLIKTRGQQVTLSCSPISGHRSVSWYQQTPGQGLQFLFEYFSETQRNKGNFPGRFSGRQFSNSRSEMNVSTLELGDSALYLCASSKDRGSANTGELFFGEGSRLTVL.